Listed below are T cell receptor beta chains from one sample, sequenced in a study of blood T cell repertoires in COVID-19. Profiled with immunoSEQ multiplex PCR; TCRdb holds only in-frame clones, not every one. Of 200,000 to 300,000 clones detected, 84% appear once; the ten largest clones hold over 8.5%. The specimen was peripheral blood. The source is a human donor in a cohort sampled during active COVID-19. Each CDR3 is given with its conserved first and last residue. D genes are given only for firm matches. Clone size is not always given. Where it is, it says once, few, many or a class for expanded clones.

clone size: few
D gene: TRBD1
V gene: TRBV29-1
J gene: TRBJ1-1
CDR3 protein: CSVPRQGVGTEAFF
CDR3 DNA: TGCAGCGTTCCGAGACAGGGTGTGGGCACTGAAGCTTTCTTT

clone size: NA
D gene: NA
V gene: TRBV2
J gene: TRBJ2-7
CDR3 protein: CASKVGAAIYEQYF
CDR3 DNA: TGTGCCAGCAAGGTCGGAGCAGCCATCTACGAGCAGTACTTC

clone size: NA
D gene: NA
V gene: TRBV5-1
J gene: TRBJ2-1
CDR3 protein: CASSLDIAFNEQFF
CDR3 DNA: TGCGCCAGCAGCTTGGACATAGCGTTCAATGAGCAGTTCTTC

clone size: NA
D gene: NA
V gene: TRBV6-5
J gene: TRBJ1-3
CDR3 protein: CATKHRFSGNTIYF
CDR3 DNA: TGTGCCACCAAACACAGATTCTCTGGAAACACCATATATTTT

clone size: NA
D gene: NA
V gene: TRBV11-3
J gene: TRBJ1-2
CDR3 protein: CASSLDRKENYGYTF
CDR3 DNA: TGTGCCAGCAGCTTAGATCGTAAGGAGAACTATGGCTACACCTTC

clone size: few
D gene: NA
V gene: TRBV5-4
J gene: TRBJ1-1
CDR3 protein: CASRPFAGGRTEAFF
CDR3 DNA: TGTGCCAGCAGACCCTTTGCCGGGGGGAGGACTGAAGCTTTCTTT

clone size: NA
D gene: NA
V gene: TRBV28
J gene: TRBJ2-3
CDR3 protein: CASSLRTGEFTDTQYF
CDR3 DNA: TGTGCCAGCAGTTTAAGAACTGGGGAGTTCACAGATACGCAGTATTTT

clone size: NA
D gene: NA
V gene: TRBV5-1
J gene: TRBJ1-3
CDR3 protein: CASSLTGYGNTIYF
CDR3 DNA: TGCGCCAGCAGCTTGACGGGATACGGAAACACCATATATTTT

clone size: NA
D gene: NA
V gene: TRBV13
J gene: TRBJ2-7
CDR3 protein: CASSLLVGSYEQYF
CDR3 DNA: TGTGCCAGCAGCTTGCTTGTCGGGTCCTACGAGCAGTACTTC

clone size: NA
D gene: NA
V gene: TRBV5-1
J gene: TRBJ2-7
CDR3 protein: CASSLAGVSGYEQYF
CDR3 DNA: TGCGCCAGCAGCTTGGCGGGGGTTAGTGGCTACGAGCAGTACTTC

clone size: few
D gene: TRBD1
V gene: TRBV11-2
J gene: TRBJ2-7
CDR3 protein: CASRMRTGTYEQYF
CDR3 DNA: TGTGCCAGCAGAATGAGGACAGGTACCTACGAGCAGTACTTC

clone size: NA
D gene: TRBD1
V gene: TRBV18
J gene: TRBJ1-1
CDR3 protein: CASSLGQGGTNTEAFF
CDR3 DNA: TGTGCCAGCTCACTCGGACAGGGCGGGACAAACACTGAAGCTTTCTTT

clone size: NA
D gene: NA
V gene: TRBV7-3
J gene: TRBJ2-3
CDR3 protein: CASSLGQAGTDTQYF
CDR3 DNA: TGTGCCAGCAGCTTAGGGCAGGCTGGCACAGATACGCAGTATTTT

clone size: once
D gene: NA
V gene: TRBV3-1/TRBV3-2
J gene: TRBJ2-6
CDR3 protein: CASSQEAGTFYSGANVLTF
CDR3 DNA: TGTGCCAGCAGCCAAGAAGCAGGGACTTTTTACTCTGGGGCCAACGTCCTGACTTTC

clone size: NA
D gene: TRBD2
V gene: TRBV5-1
J gene: TRBJ2-7
CDR3 protein: CASSLDPGGRADNEQYF
CDR3 DNA: TGCGCCAGCAGCTTGGACCCTGGCGGGAGGGCCGACAACGAGCAGTACTTC

clone size: NA
D gene: NA
V gene: TRBV28
J gene: TRBJ2-5
CDR3 protein: CASSPLVEETQYF
CDR3 DNA: TGTGCCAGCAGTCCCTTGGTAGAAGAGACCCAGTACTTC

clone size: NA
D gene: NA
V gene: TRBV6-5
J gene: TRBJ1-6
CDR3 protein: CASSPTGSYNSPLHF
CDR3 DNA: TGTGCCAGCAGTCCGACAGGCTCCTATAATTCACCCCTCCACTTT

clone size: NA
D gene: NA
V gene: TRBV6-5
J gene: TRBJ2-3
CDR3 protein: CASLAVIGDTQYF
CDR3 DNA: TGTGCCAGCCTAGCAGTGATAGGAGATACGCAGTATTTT

clone size: once
D gene: NA
V gene: TRBV6-5
J gene: TRBJ1-2
CDR3 protein: CASTQSYGYTF
CDR3 DNA: TGTGCCAGCACTCAGTCCTATGGCTACACCTTC

clone size: once
D gene: TRBD2
V gene: TRBV7-3
J gene: TRBJ2-1
CDR3 protein: CASSPGTSGANEQFF
CDR3 DNA: TGTGCCAGCAGCCCCGGGACTAGCGGGGCAAATGAGCAGTTCTTC

clone size: NA
D gene: TRBD2
V gene: TRBV9
J gene: TRBJ2-2
CDR3 protein: CASSYTSGGNTGELFF
CDR3 DNA: TGTGCCAGCAGTTATACTAGCGGGGGGAACACCGGGGAGCTGTTTTTT

clone size: NA
D gene: TRBD2
V gene: TRBV4-1
J gene: TRBJ2-7
CDR3 protein: CASSQASGSGQAYEQYF
CDR3 DNA: TGCGCCAGCAGCCAAGCTAGCGGGAGCGGGCAGGCCTACGAGCAGTACTTC

clone size: NA
D gene: TRBD2
V gene: TRBV6-1
J gene: TRBJ2-1
CDR3 protein: CASSEVAGGLSFYNEQFF
CDR3 DNA: TGTGCCAGCAGTGAAGTAGCGGGGGGGCTTTCTTTCTACAATGAGCAGTTCTTC

clone size: NA
D gene: NA
V gene: TRBV7-3
J gene: TRBJ2-2
CDR3 protein: CASSLSSTGELFF
CDR3 DNA: TGTGCCAGCAGCTTAAGTAGCACCGGGGAGCTGTTTTTT

clone size: NA
D gene: TRBD2
V gene: TRBV19
J gene: TRBJ2-7
CDR3 protein: CASSMLAGRGEQYF
CDR3 DNA: TGTGCCAGTAGTATGCTAGCGGGAAGGGGAGAGCAGTACTTC

clone size: few
D gene: TRBD1
V gene: TRBV19
J gene: TRBJ1-1
CDR3 protein: CASSQPGQGAGAFF
CDR3 DNA: TGTGCCAGTAGTCAGCCGGGACAGGGGGCCGGAGCTTTCTTT

clone size: NA
D gene: TRBD2
V gene: TRBV9
J gene: TRBJ2-2
CDR3 protein: CASSPPGRAAGELFF
CDR3 DNA: TGTGCCAGCAGCCCCCCGGGGAGGGCGGCCGGGGAGCTGTTTTTT

clone size: few
D gene: TRBD1
V gene: TRBV20-1
J gene: TRBJ1-2
CDR3 protein: CSVPDRGGYTF
CDR3 DNA: TGCAGTGTTCCGGACAGGGGAGGCTACACCTTC

clone size: NA
D gene: NA
V gene: TRBV5-4
J gene: TRBJ1-4
CDR3 protein: CASSLDYNDEKLFF
CDR3 DNA: TGTGCCAGCAGCTTGGATTACAATGATGAAAAACTGTTTTTT

clone size: NA
D gene: TRBD2
V gene: TRBV27
J gene: TRBJ2-7
CDR3 protein: CASGSRLAGGRDSYEQYF
CDR3 DNA: TGTGCCAGCGGGAGCCGACTAGCGGGAGGCAGGGACTCCTACGAGCAGTACTTC

clone size: NA
D gene: TRBD1
V gene: TRBV2
J gene: TRBJ2-7
CDR3 protein: CASRRDSYEQYF
CDR3 DNA: TGTGCCAGCAGAAGGGACAGCTACGAGCAGTACTTC

clone size: NA
D gene: TRBD2
V gene: TRBV6-6
J gene: TRBJ2-7
CDR3 protein: CASSYSERERSEQYF
CDR3 DNA: TGTGCCAGCAGTTACTCTGAGCGGGAGAGGTCCGAGCAGTACTTC

clone size: NA
D gene: TRBD2
V gene: TRBV6-5
J gene: TRBJ2-1
CDR3 protein: CASSYGGRAGNEQFF
CDR3 DNA: TGTGCCAGCAGTTACGGCGGGAGGGCAGGGAATGAGCAGTTCTTC

clone size: NA
D gene: NA
V gene: TRBV9
J gene: TRBJ1-2
CDR3 protein: CASSVDDGALGGYTF
CDR3 DNA: TGTGCCAGCAGCGTAGATGATGGAGCGCTGGGTGGCTACACCTTC

clone size: NA
D gene: NA
V gene: TRBV5-5
J gene: TRBJ1-6
CDR3 protein: CASSSILSYNSPLHF
CDR3 DNA: TGTGCCAGCAGCTCTATACTCTCCTATAATTCACCCCTCCACTTT

clone size: NA
D gene: TRBD2
V gene: TRBV27
J gene: TRBJ2-1
CDR3 protein: CASSLFIAGGYNEQFF
CDR3 DNA: TGTGCCAGCAGTCTATTTATAGCGGGAGGGTACAATGAGCAGTTCTTC

clone size: once
D gene: TRBD2
V gene: TRBV5-1
J gene: TRBJ2-1
CDR3 protein: CASSRWTSGSSYNEQFF
CDR3 DNA: TGCGCCAGCAGTCGTTGGACTAGCGGGAGCTCCTACAATGAGCAGTTCTTC

clone size: NA
D gene: TRBD2
V gene: TRBV10-3
J gene: TRBJ2-3
CDR3 protein: CAISELSSGLAAISTDTQYF
CDR3 DNA: TGTGCCATCAGTGAGCTTTCGTCCGGACTAGCGGCTATTAGCACAGATACGCAGTATTTT

clone size: once
D gene: TRBD1
V gene: TRBV15
J gene: TRBJ1-1
CDR3 protein: CATSRDNRGHGAFF
CDR3 DNA: TGTGCCACCAGCAGAGATAACAGGGGACATGGAGCTTTCTTT

clone size: NA
D gene: TRBD1
V gene: TRBV5-1
J gene: TRBJ2-2
CDR3 protein: CASSLGTGTTGELFF
CDR3 DNA: TGCGCCAGCAGCTTGGGGACAGGGACCACCGGGGAGCTGTTTTTT

clone size: NA
D gene: NA
V gene: TRBV19
J gene: TRBJ2-1
CDR3 protein: CASSIDRGEQFF
CDR3 DNA: TGTGCCAGTAGTATAGATAGGGGGGAGCAGTTCTTC

clone size: NA
D gene: NA
V gene: TRBV20-1
J gene: TRBJ2-5
CDR3 protein: CSAHRVETQYF
CDR3 DNA: TGCAGTGCCCACAGGGTCGAGACCCAGTACTTC

clone size: NA
D gene: NA
V gene: TRBV9
J gene: TRBJ2-7
CDR3 protein: CASSVGAGVYEQYF
CDR3 DNA: TGTGCCAGCAGCGTAGGGGCAGGGGTCTACGAGCAGTACTTC

clone size: NA
D gene: NA
V gene: TRBV9
J gene: TRBJ1-1
CDR3 protein: CASSVTQFNTEAFF
CDR3 DNA: TGTGCCAGCAGCGTAACACAGTTCAACACTGAAGCTTTCTTT

clone size: NA
D gene: NA
V gene: TRBV7-6
J gene: TRBJ2-3
CDR3 protein: CASRRVPTSTDTQYF
CDR3 DNA: TGTGCCAGCAGGCGGGTTCCCACTAGCACAGATACGCAGTATTTT

clone size: few
D gene: TRBD1
V gene: TRBV7-9
J gene: TRBJ2-7
CDR3 protein: CASSRPLGTGVREQYF
CDR3 DNA: TGTGCCAGCAGCCGGCCCCTGGGGACAGGGGTGAGAGAGCAGTACTTC

clone size: few
D gene: NA
V gene: TRBV9
J gene: TRBJ2-6
CDR3 protein: CASSPTGSRGANVLTF
CDR3 DNA: TGTGCCAGCAGCCCCACAGGGTCTCGAGGGGCCAACGTCCTGACTTTC

clone size: once
D gene: NA
V gene: TRBV5-1
J gene: TRBJ2-3
CDR3 protein: CASSLAAGGWGTDTQYF
CDR3 DNA: TGCGCCAGCAGCTTGGCCGCTGGGGGCTGGGGCACAGATACGCAGTATTTT

clone size: NA
D gene: TRBD1
V gene: TRBV10-2
J gene: TRBJ2-4
CDR3 protein: CATARPGQGAKGKNIQYF
CDR3 DNA: TGCGCCACTGCCCGACCGGGACAGGGGGCCAAGGGCAAAAACATTCAGTACTTC

clone size: once
D gene: NA
V gene: TRBV20-1
J gene: TRBJ1-3
CDR3 protein: CSASDRSGNTIYF
CDR3 DNA: TGCAGTGCTAGTGACCGCTCTGGAAACACCATATATTTT

clone size: NA
D gene: TRBD2
V gene: TRBV6-5
J gene: TRBJ2-7
CDR3 protein: CASSYSTRGTTYEQYF
CDR3 DNA: TGTGCCAGCAGTTACTCGACGCGGGGGACGACCTACGAGCAGTACTTC

clone size: NA
D gene: NA
V gene: TRBV6-5
J gene: TRBJ1-2
CDR3 protein: CASTQADYGYTF
CDR3 DNA: TGTGCCAGCACACAGGCGGACTATGGCTACACCTTC

clone size: NA
D gene: NA
V gene: TRBV18
J gene: TRBJ2-5
CDR3 protein: CASSPLGGQETQYF
CDR3 DNA: TGTGCCAGCTCACCACTCGGGGGGCAGGAGACCCAGTACTTC

clone size: NA
D gene: TRBD1
V gene: TRBV5-1
J gene: TRBJ2-2
CDR3 protein: CASSLRTGWDTGELFF
CDR3 DNA: TGCGCCAGCAGCTTGAGGACAGGGTGGGACACCGGGGAGCTGTTTTTT

clone size: NA
D gene: NA
V gene: TRBV19
J gene: TRBJ2-7
CDR3 protein: CATRQDSYEQYF
CDR3 DNA: TGTGCCACTAGACAGGACTCCTACGAGCAGTACTTC

clone size: NA
D gene: NA
V gene: TRBV19
J gene: TRBJ2-5
CDR3 protein: CASSIAHGRRETQYF
CDR3 DNA: TGTGCCAGTAGTATCGCTCATGGGAGAAGGGAGACCCAGTACTTC

clone size: NA
D gene: TRBD1
V gene: TRBV5-6
J gene: TRBJ2-7
CDR3 protein: CASSEDRESEQYF
CDR3 DNA: TGTGCCAGCAGCGAGGACAGGGAGAGCGAGCAGTACTTC